The clone carrying this T cell receptor beta chain was counted a single time. What it recognizes is unknown. Noted treatment: approximately nine-day PBMC culture with coronavirus spike peptide pools or control peptides (ViraFEST assay). In the ViraFEST assay, peptide-pool expansion preceded TCR sequencing of expanded clonotypes. Cultured CD4+ T-cell DNA underwent Oncomine TCR Beta short-read sequencing. TCRdb called the PCR reads again in MiXCR, with one record for every CDR3 protein. Among just over 15,000 distinct CDR3 sequences listed, approximately 42% were seen once. This sample is drawn from a study of vaccination and CD4 T cells after COVID-19. V lost 3 bases, J lost 5 bases, and 18 bases stayed unmatched. CDR3 length: 21 residues. CDR1 and CDR2 (germline): LGHDT, YNNKEL (reference sequence).

Material: cultured CD4+ T cells from blood. The chain has TRBV3-1 and TRBJ2-5; 16 nucleotides agree with TRBD2. The receptor's source is a human donor with COVID-19. The CDR3 DNA follows: TGTGCCAGCAGCCACTCGGGACTAGCGGGGGGGCGTTTAACAATGTCGGAGACCCAGTACTTC. It translates to CASSHSGLAGGRLTMSETQYF.